The TCR beta chain described here comes from a study of control samples from healthy donors and cancer patients. Germline assignment: CDR1 SGDLS and CDR2 YYNGEE. The V gene end was trimmed by 4 bases and the J gene end by 4 bases; junction bases not matched to a gene: 10. CDR3 size: 16 residues. Produced via immunoSEQ multiplex PCR; TCRdb's table is partial and in-frame only. The repertoire includes about 150,000 clones, 90% to 95% of them detected once, and 4.5% to 6% sits in the top ten. This receptor was obtained from a man aged 40-50 years in good health. This chain connects TRBV9 to TRBJ2-3; the match to TRBD2 covers 9 bases. The sample was blood. This CDR3 is CASSPLAGGPSDTQYF. CDR3 DNA: TGTGCCAGCAGCCCCTTGGCGGGGGGGCCTTCAGATACGCAGTATTTT.